The entry that follows covers one TCR beta chain sequence. Antigen unknown. These data belong to a study of brain T cells in children with intractable seizures. Germline V gives CDR1 MNHNS, CDR2 SASEGT. This CDR3 contains 17 residues. V lost 4 bases and J lost 0, with 16 bases in between. The sequenced cases were selected for having the highest brain T cell transcript signatures. Patients received at least one anti-epileptic drug before surgery. Study-wide results and limits: Viral specificity was inferred only from CDR3 similarity; HCMV serostatus was unknown. Absence of clones before surgery may stem from lower sequencing depth.

The data were produced by immunoSEQ multiplex PCR, yet TCRdb's version contains in-frame clones alone and is incomplete. The sample includes about 80,000 clones, under 95% of them seen just once. The clonotype originates from a girl aged 2 to 10 with Rasmussen encephalitis and intractable seizures. This sample comprised peripheral blood, obtained at surgery. The J gene is TRBJ1-3, the V gene TRBV6-1, with D hard to call. For the CDR3, the DNA is TGTGCCAGCAGTGCTACCGTGGGAACTTACTCTGGAAACACCATATATTTT. Its translation is CASSATVGTYSGNTIYF.